This T cell receptor beta chain was retrieved from a study of blood T cells in healthy people across ages. Germline V gives CDR1 DFQATT, CDR2 SNEGSKA (reference sequence). The ends were cut back, 4 bases at V and 0 bases at J, with 10 bases in the middle. The CDR3 runs 14 residues. PCR was performed a second time for about 7 to 12 cycles using a sample-barcoded 5' primer and a J-beta primer mix. TCRdb ran MiXCR on the 5' RACE reads and lists one entry per CDR3 protein. The sample includes 500,000 to 650,000 distinct CDR3 sequences, over 25% of them seen just once. The table lists this clonotype with a few counts. These data were also filed under a second study, of T cells of mothers and their children. That work adds: Unrelated pairs and related pairs have their TCR recombination output shaped similarly by thymic selection.

V is TRBV20-1 and J is TRBJ2-1, with TRBD1 as a possible D gene (6 bases). Specimen: blood. This TCR came from a boy aged 2 to 10 in good health. Here the CDR3 reads CSAIRGGSYNEQFF. In DNA, the CDR3 is TGCAGTGCTATCCGAGGGGGCTCCTACAATGAGCAGTTCTTC.